This T cell receptor beta chain appears in the sequencing data of a study of control samples from healthy donors and cancer patients. The V gene lost 6 bases and the J gene lost 5 bases, with 9 bases spanning the gap. The CDR3 is made up of 12 amino acids. Germline lookup yields CDR1 SGDLS and CDR2 YYNGEE. By its share, this clone is medium-sized. Measured with immunoSEQ multiplex PCR; TCRdb has only the in-frame clones, and not every one. Found here are 35,000 to 55,000 clones, roughly 77% of them singletons; the top ten hold 17%. Material for sequencing was formalin-fixed, paraffin-embedded tissue. This chain uses TRBV9 with TRBJ2-1; D may be TRBD2 (5 bases). This clonotype was obtained from a male donor with melanoma. CDR3 residues: CASNSGDNEQFF. The CDR3 DNA follows: TGTGCCAGCAACTCCGGGGACAATGAGCAGTTCTTC.